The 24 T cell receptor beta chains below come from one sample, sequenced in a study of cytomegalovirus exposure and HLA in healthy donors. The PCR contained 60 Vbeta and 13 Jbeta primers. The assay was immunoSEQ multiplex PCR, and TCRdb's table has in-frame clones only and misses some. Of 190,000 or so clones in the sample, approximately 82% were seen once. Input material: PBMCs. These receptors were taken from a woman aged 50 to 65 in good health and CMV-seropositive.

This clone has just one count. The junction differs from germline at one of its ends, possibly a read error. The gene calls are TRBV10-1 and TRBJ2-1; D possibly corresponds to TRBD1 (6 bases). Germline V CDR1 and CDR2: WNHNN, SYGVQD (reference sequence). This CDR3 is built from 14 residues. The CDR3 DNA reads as TGCGCCAGTAGTGTCGGACAGATACAAAATGAGCAGTTCTTC. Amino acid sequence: CASSVGQIQNEQFF.

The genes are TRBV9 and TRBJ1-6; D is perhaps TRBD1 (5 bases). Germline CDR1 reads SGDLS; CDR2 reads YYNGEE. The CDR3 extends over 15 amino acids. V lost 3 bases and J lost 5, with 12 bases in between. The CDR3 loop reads CASSGDRSDNSPLHF. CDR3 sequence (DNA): TGTGCCAGCAGCGGAGACAGATCTGATAATTCACCCCTCCACTTT.

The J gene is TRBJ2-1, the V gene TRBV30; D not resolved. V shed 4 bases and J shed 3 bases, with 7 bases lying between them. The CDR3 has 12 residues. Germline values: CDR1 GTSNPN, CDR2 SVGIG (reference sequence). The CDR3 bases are TGTGCCTGGACACCTAACTACAATGAGCAGTTCTTC. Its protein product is CAWTPNYNEQFF.

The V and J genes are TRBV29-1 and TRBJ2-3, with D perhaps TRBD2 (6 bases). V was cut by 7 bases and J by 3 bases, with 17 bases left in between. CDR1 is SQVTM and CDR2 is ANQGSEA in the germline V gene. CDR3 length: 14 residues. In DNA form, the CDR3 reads TGCAGCGGCACCACGGGGGTAAGGACAGATACGCAGTATTTT. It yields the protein CSGTTGVRTDTQYF.

The CDR3 protein is CASSLMVTASIYGYTF. As DNA, the CDR3 is TGTGCCAGCAGTTTAATGGTAACAGCAAGTATCTATGGCTACACCTTC. This chain connects TRBV28 to TRBJ1-2; unclear D gene. Trimming took 2 bases from V and 4 from J, leaving 17 bases between them. The CDR3 consists of 16 residues. The germline V gene has CDR1 MDHEN and CDR2 SYDVKM.

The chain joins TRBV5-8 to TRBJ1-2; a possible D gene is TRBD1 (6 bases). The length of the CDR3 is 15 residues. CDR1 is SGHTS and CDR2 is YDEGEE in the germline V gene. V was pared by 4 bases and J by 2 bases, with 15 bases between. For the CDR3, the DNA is TGTGCCAGCAGCCTTCGACAGGCAACAAACTATGGCTACACCTTC. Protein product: CASSLRQATNYGYTF. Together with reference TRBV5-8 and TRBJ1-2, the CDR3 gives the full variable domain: EAGVTQSPTHLIKTRGQQATLRCSPISGHTSVYWYQQALGLGLQFLLWYDEGEERNRGNFPPRFSGRQFPNYSSELNVNALELEDSALYLCASSLRQATNYGYTFGSGTRLTVV.

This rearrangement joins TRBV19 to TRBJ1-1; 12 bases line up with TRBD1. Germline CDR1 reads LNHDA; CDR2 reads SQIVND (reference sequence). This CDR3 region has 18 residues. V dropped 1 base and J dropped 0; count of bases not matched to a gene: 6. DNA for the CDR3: TGTGCCAGTAGTATAGGACCGGGGACAGGGGGCTTGAACACTGAAGCTTTCTTT. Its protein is CASSIGPGTGGLNTEAFF.

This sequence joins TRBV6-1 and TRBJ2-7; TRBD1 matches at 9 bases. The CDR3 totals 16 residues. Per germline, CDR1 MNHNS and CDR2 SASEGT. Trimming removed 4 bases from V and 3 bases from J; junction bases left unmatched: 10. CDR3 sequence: CASSVTTGGIFYEQYF. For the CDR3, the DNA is TGTGCCAGCAGTGTCACGACAGGGGGAATTTTCTACGAGCAGTACTTC.

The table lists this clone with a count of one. DNA of the CDR3: TGTGCCATCCCGCTATACTTCTTCTTC. Protein product: CAIPLYFFF. The chain is built from TRBV21-1 and TRBJ1-2. TRBV21-1 has pseudogene status. The CDR3 is 9 residues long.

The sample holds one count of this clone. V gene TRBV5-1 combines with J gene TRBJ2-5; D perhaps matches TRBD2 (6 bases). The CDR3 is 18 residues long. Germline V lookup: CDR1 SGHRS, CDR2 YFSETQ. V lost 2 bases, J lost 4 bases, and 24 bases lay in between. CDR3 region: CASSFYPLGGALPETQYF. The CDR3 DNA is TGCGCCAGCAGCTTTTATCCGCTCGGCGGGGCCCTTCCAGAGACCCAGTACTTC.

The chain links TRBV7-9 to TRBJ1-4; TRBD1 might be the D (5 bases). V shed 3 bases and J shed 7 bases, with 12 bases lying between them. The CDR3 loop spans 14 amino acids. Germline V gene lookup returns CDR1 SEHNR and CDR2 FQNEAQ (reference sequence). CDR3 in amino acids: CASSFGAMGEKLFF. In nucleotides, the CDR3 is TGTGCCAGCAGCTTTGGGGCCATGGGTGAAAAACTGTTTTTT.

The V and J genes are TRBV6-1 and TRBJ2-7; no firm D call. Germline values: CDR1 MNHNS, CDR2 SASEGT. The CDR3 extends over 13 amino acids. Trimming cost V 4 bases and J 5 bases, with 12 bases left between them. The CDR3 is CASSVISVHEQYF. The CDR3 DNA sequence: TGTGCCAGCAGTGTAATAAGCGTCCACGAGCAGTACTTC.

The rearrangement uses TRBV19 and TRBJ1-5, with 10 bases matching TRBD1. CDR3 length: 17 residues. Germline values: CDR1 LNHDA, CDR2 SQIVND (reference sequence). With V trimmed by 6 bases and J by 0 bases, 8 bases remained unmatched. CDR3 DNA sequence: TGTGCCAGTAGAAGCGGGACAGGGGCGCTTAGCAATCAGCCCCAGCATTTT. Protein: CASRSGTGALSNQPQHF.

The CDR3 DNA is TGCGCCAGCAGCTTGGACAGGGGGCGTACAGATACGCAGTATTTT. It yields the protein CASSLDRGRTDTQYF. The chain carries TRBV5-1 and TRBJ2-3; 9 nucleotides line up with TRBD1. J was trimmed by 3 bases and V by 0 bases; bases with no gene match: 2. The length of the CDR3 is 15 residues. The germline V gene encodes CDR1 SGHRS and CDR2 YFSETQ.

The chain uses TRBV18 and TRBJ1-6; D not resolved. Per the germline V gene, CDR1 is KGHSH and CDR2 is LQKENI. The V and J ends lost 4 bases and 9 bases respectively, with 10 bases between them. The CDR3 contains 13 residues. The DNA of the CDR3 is TGTGCCAGCTCACTCACAGATCTTTCACCCCTCCACTTT. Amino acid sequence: CASSLTDLSPLHF.

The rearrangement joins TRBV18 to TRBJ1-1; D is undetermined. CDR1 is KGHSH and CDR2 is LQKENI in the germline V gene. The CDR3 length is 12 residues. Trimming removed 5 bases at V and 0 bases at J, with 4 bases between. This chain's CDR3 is CASSTMNTEAFF. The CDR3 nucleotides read TGTGCCAGCTCAACTATGAACACTGAAGCTTTCTTT.

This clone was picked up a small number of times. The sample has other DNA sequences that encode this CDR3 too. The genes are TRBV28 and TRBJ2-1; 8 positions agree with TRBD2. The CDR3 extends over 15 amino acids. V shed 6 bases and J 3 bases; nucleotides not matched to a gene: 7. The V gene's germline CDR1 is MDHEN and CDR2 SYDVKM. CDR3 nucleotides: TGTGCCAGCAGCCTTCAGCGGGGGAGCTACAATGAGCAGTTCTTC. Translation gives CASSLQRGSYNEQFF.

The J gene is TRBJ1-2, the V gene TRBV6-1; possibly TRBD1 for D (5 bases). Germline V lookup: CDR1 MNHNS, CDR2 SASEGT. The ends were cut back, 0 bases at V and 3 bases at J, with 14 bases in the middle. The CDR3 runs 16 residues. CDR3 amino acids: CASSEAGGTGDYGYTF. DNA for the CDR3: TGTGCCAGCAGTGAAGCGGGAGGGACGGGGGACTATGGCTACACCTTC.

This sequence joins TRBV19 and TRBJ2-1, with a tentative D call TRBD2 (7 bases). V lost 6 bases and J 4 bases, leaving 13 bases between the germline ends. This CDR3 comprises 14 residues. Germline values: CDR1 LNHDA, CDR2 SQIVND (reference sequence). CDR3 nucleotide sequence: TGTGCCAGTAGGACGGGGGGCGCTTACAATGAGCAGTTCTTC. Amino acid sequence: CASRTGGAYNEQFF. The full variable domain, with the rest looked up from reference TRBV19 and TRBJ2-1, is DGGITQSPKYLFRKEGQNVTLSCEQNLNHDAMYWYRQDPGQGLRLIYYSQIVNDFQKGDIAEGYSVSREKKESFPLTVTSAQKNPTAFYLCASRTGGAYNEQFFGPGTRLTVL.

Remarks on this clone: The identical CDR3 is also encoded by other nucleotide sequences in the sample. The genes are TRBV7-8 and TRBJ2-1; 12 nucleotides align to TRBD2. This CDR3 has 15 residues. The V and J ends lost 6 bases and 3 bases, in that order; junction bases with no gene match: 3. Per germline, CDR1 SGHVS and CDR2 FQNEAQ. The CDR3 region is CASSETSGGYNEQFF. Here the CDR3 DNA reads TGTGCCAGCAGTGAGACTAGCGGGGGCTACAATGAGCAGTTCTTC.

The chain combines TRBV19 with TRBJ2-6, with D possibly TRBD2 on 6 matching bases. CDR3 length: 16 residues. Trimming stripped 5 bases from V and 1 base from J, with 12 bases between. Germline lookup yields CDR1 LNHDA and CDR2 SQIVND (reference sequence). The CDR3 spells CASSVMEGSGANVLTF. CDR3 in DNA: TGTGCCAGTAGTGTTATGGAGGGATCTGGGGCCAACGTCCTGACTTTC.

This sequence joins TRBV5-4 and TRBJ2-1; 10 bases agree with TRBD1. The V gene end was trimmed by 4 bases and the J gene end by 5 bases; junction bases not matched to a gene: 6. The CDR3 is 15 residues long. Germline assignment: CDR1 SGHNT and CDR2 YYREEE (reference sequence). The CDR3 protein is CASSADRGQHNEQFF. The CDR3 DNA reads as TGTGCCAGCAGCGCAGACAGGGGGCAACACAATGAGCAGTTCTTC.

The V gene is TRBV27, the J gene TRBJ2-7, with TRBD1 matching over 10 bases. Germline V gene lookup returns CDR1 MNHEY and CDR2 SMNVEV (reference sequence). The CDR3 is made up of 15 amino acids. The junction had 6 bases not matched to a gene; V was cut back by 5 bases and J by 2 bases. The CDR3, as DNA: TGTGCCAGCAGTCCAAGGACAGGGGGACCCTACGAGCAGTACTTC. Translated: CASSPRTGGPYEQYF.

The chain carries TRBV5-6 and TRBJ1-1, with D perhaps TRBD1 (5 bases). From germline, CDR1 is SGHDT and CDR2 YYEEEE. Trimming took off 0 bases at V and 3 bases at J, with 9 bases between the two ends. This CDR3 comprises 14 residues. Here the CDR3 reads CASSLGQPYTEAFF. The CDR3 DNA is TGTGCCAGCAGCTTGGGACAGCCCTACACTGAAGCTTTCTTT. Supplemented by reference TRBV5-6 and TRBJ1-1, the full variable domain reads DAGVTQSPTHLIKTRGQQVTLRCSPKSGHDTVSWYQQALGQGPQFIFQYYEEEERQRGNFPDRFSGHQFPNYSSELNVNALLLGDSALYLCASSLGQPYTEAFFGQGTRLTVV.